A selection of T cell receptor beta chains follows, all from one sample in a study of shared clonotypes between healthy human individuals. The repertoire was sequenced with immunoSEQ multiplex PCR; TCRdb's copy has only in-frame clones and lacks some. In the table there are about 520,000 clones, around 85% of which are singletons. Specimen: PBMCs. The receptor set was obtained from a woman aged 40 to 50 in good health. Some clones in this sample may be carry-over from other donors' samples. The CDR3 runs from the conserved cysteine through the conserved F or W. D genes are given only for firm matches. The size entry is marked missing in some rows and otherwise reads once, few, many or a size class.

v_call,clone_size,d_call,j_call,cdr3_aa,cdr3_nt
TRBV6-6,once,.,TRBJ2-5,CASRTGSGETQYF,TGTGCCAGCAGAACCGGGAGCGGAGAGACCCAGTACTTC
TRBV30,.,.,TRBJ2-1,CAWNPGGNEQFF,TGTGCCTGGAACCCGGGTGGCAATGAGCAGTTCTTC
TRBV28,.,.,TRBJ1-3,CASSFGGFSGNTIYF,TGTGCCAGCAGTTTCGGAGGATTCTCTGGAAACACCATATATTTT
TRBV20-1,.,.,TRBJ2-7,CSAPGLYEQYF,TGCAGTGCTCCGGGGTTGTACGAGCAGTACTTC
TRBV29-1,.,TRBD2,TRBJ2-7,CSVRTSGTYEQYF,TGCAGCGTTAGGACTAGCGGAACCTACGAGCAGTACTTC
TRBV4-3,.,.,TRBJ2-2,CASSQDYRGRAGELFF,TGCGCCAGCAGCCAAGATTACCGGGGGCGAGCCGGGGAGCTGTTTTTT
TRBV5-8,.,.,TRBJ2-2,CASSEITGELFF,TGTGCCAGTTCCGAGATTACCGGGGAGCTGTTTTTT
TRBV7-9,few,.,TRBJ2-7,CASSYDSGTFSYEQYF,TGTGCCAGCAGCTACGATTCCGGGACGTTCTCCTACGAGCAGTACTTC
TRBV9,.,.,TRBJ2-7,CASSVGPQVYEQYF,TGTGCCAGCAGCGTAGGGCCCCAGGTATACGAGCAGTACTTC
TRBV2,.,TRBD1,TRBJ2-1,CASSEAVRDRGSNEQFF,TGTGCCAGCAGTGAAGCGGTCCGGGACAGGGGAAGCAATGAGCAGTTCTTC
TRBV5-1,few,TRBD1,TRBJ2-3,CASSSLTGGSADTQYF,TGCGCCAGCAGCTCCTTGACAGGGGGGAGCGCAGATACGCAGTATTTT
TRBV7-6,.,TRBD2,TRBJ2-1,CASSPRTSGSHEQFF,TGTGCCAGCAGCCCCCGGACTAGCGGGAGTCATGAGCAGTTCTTC
TRBV7-2,.,TRBD1,TRBJ2-5,CASSTRQGRETQYF,TGTGCCAGCAGCACCAGACAGGGGAGAGAGACCCAGTACTTC
TRBV28,.,.,TRBJ2-5,CASSPPGQGGYF,TGTGCCAGCAGCCCCCCGGGGCAGGGTGGGTACTTC
TRBV5-4,.,.,TRBJ2-3,CASSLDITDTQYF,TGTGCCAGCAGCTTGGATATCACAGATACGCAGTATTTT
TRBV7-9,once,TRBD1,TRBJ2-5,CASSRGQGVRETQYF,TGTGCCAGCAGCCGAGGACAGGGGGTTAGAGAGACCCAGTACTTC
TRBV15,.,.,TRBJ1-1,CATRPLQGTEAFF,TGTGCCACCAGGCCCCTACAGGGCACTGAAGCTTTCTTT
TRBV10-2,.,TRBD2,TRBJ2-1,CASSGTRREQFF,TGCGCCAGTTCCGGGACTAGGCGAGAGCAGTTCTTC
TRBV7-8,many,TRBD1,TRBJ2-4,CASSPSTGENIQYF,TGTGCCAGCAGCCCCTCGACAGGGGAAAACATTCAGTACTTC
TRBV9,.,TRBD1,TRBJ2-2,CASSVLDRVTGELFF,TGTGCCAGCAGCGTCCTCGACAGGGTCACCGGGGAGCTGTTTTTT
TRBV28,.,.,TRBJ2-5,CASSLTVEETQYF,TGTGCCAGCAGTTTAACGGTCGAAGAGACCCAGTACTTC
TRBV11-2,.,.,TRBJ1-2,CASSLDHWAQGGYTF,TGTGCCAGCAGCTTAGATCACTGGGCTCAGGGAGGCTACACCTTC
TRBV7-8,few,.,TRBJ2-6,CASSFVRLGGANVLTF,TGTGCCAGCAGCTTCGTACGTCTTGGTGGGGCCAACGTCCTGACTTTC
TRBV27,.,TRBD1,TRBJ2-7,CASSYAGQGSFYEQYF,TGTGCCAGCAGTTATGCCGGACAGGGGAGTTTCTACGAGCAGTACTTC
TRBV7-6,.,TRBD2,TRBJ2-7,CASSWFGGRGSREQYF,TGTGCCAGCAGCTGGTTTGGCGGGAGGGGTTCGCGGGAGCAGTACTTC
TRBV5-1,.,.,TRBJ2-5,CASSLVGSQETQYF,TGCGCCAGCAGCTTGGTTGGCAGCCAAGAGACCCAGTACTTC
TRBV19,.,.,TRBJ1-1,CASSMTGWNTEAFF,TGTGCCAGTAGTATGACAGGATGGAACACTGAAGCTTTCTTT
TRBV5-1,.,TRBD2,TRBJ2-7,CASSLGGLADFYEQYF,TGCGCCAGCAGCTTGGGGGGACTAGCGGACTTCTACGAGCAGTACTTC
TRBV7-2,.,TRBD2,TRBJ2-7,CASSLGGRGYEQYF,TGTGCCAGCAGCTTAGGCGGGAGGGGGTACGAGCAGTACTTC
TRBV5-6,few,TRBD1,TRBJ1-1,CASSSGTGGSRTEAFF,TGTGCCAGCAGTTCCGGGACAGGGGGTTCTAGGACTGAAGCTTTCTTT
TRBV19,.,TRBD2,TRBJ2-1,CASSIGGTSGRYNEQFF,TGTGCCAGTAGTATAGGCGGGACTAGCGGGAGGTACAATGAGCAGTTCTTC
TRBV9,once,.,TRBJ1-1,CASSVGGVTNTEAFF,TGTGCCAGCAGCGTAGGTGGAGTCACGAACACTGAAGCTTTCTTT
TRBV30,.,.,TRBJ1-3,CAWSGSRLGISGNTIYF,TGTGCCTGGAGTGGGTCCCGACTCGGTATCTCTGGAAACACCATATATTTT
TRBV28,.,.,TRBJ2-1,CASSPPALGMGDEQFF,TGTGCCAGCAGTCCACCCGCGTTGGGGATGGGAGATGAGCAGTTCTTC
TRBV5-1,.,.,TRBJ2-1,CASSLEGLGSYNEQFF,TGCGCCAGCAGCTTGGAAGGCTTGGGCTCCTACAATGAGCAGTTCTTC
TRBV5-6,.,.,TRBJ2-7,CASSSLVGTADRSYEQYF,TGTGCCAGCAGCTCCCTCGTCGGGACGGCGGACCGATCCTACGAGCAGTACTTC
TRBV9,.,TRBD1,TRBJ2-5,CASSAGPATGQETQYF,TGTGCCAGCAGCGCAGGCCCCGCGACAGGGCAAGAGACCCAGTACTTC
TRBV28,many,TRBD1,TRBJ2-5,CASTISGQDFQETQYF,TGTGCCAGCACCATATCTGGACAGGACTTCCAAGAGACCCAGTACTTC
TRBV23-1,once,.,TRBJ2-3,CASSLPIRLRPRLTDTQYF,TGCGCCAGCAGTCTCCCAATAAGACTACGTCCCCGCCTCACAGATACGCAGTATTTT
TRBV6-6,.,TRBD1,TRBJ2-7,CASSDSRTGGIDEQYF,TGTGCCAGCAGTGACTCCCGGACAGGGGGTATCGACGAGCAGTACTTC
TRBV11-2,.,.,TRBJ1-2,CASSNYDRRYGYTF,TGTGCCAGCAGCAACTACGACCGGCGCTATGGCTACACCTTC
TRBV28,few,TRBD1,TRBJ1-2,CASSLRGQGRGYTF,TGTGCCAGCAGTTTACGCGGACAGGGGCGTGGCTACACCTTC
TRBV11-2,.,.,TRBJ1-1,CASSLDRTAKAFF,TGTGCCAGCAGCTTAGACCGGACGGCCAAGGCTTTCTTT
TRBV5-8,.,TRBD1,TRBJ1-2,CASSLDPDRTNYGYTF,TGTGCCAGCAGCTTGGACCCGGACAGGACCAACTATGGCTACACCTTC